A selection of T cell receptor beta chains follows, all from one sample in a study of shared clonotypes between healthy human individuals. Sequencing used immunoSEQ multiplex PCR; TCRdb keeps in-frame clones, though not all of them. The table includes approximately 2,200,000 clones, 93% detected once. The specimen sequenced was naive CD8+ T cells from PBMCs. All receptors come from a man between 18 and 29 years old in good health. Some clones in this sample may be carry-over from other donors' samples. Each CDR3 is given with its conserved first and last residue. A D gene is named only where the DNA matches it firmly. Clone sizes are given selectively: once, few, many, or a class where the clone is expanded.

j_call: TRBJ2-7; clone_size: -; v_call: TRBV9; d_call: TRBD1; cdr3_aa: CASSVGQGVANEQYF; cdr3_nt: TGTGCCAGCAGCGTAGGCCAGGGGGTTGCGAACGAGCAGTACTTC
j_call: TRBJ2-7; clone_size: -; v_call: TRBV29-1; d_call: -; cdr3_aa: CSVDISMEGGDEQYF; cdr3_nt: TGCAGCGTTGATATAAGTATGGAAGGGGGTGACGAGCAGTACTTC
j_call: TRBJ2-2; clone_size: few; v_call: TRBV30; d_call: TRBD1; cdr3_aa: CAWSWVAGGGELFF; cdr3_nt: TGTGCCTGGAGTTGGGTAGCAGGGGGCGGGGAGCTGTTTTTT
j_call: TRBJ1-1; clone_size: few; v_call: TRBV19; d_call: -; cdr3_aa: CASSPNWENTEAFF; cdr3_nt: TGTGCCAGTAGTCCTAATTGGGAGAACACTGAAGCTTTCTTT
j_call: TRBJ1-1; clone_size: -; v_call: TRBV29-1; d_call: -; cdr3_aa: CSVEDLPAKAFF; cdr3_nt: TGCAGCGTTGAAGATCTTCCCGCCAAAGCTTTCTTT
j_call: TRBJ1-4; clone_size: -; v_call: TRBV28; d_call: -; cdr3_aa: CASSLTAATNEKLFF; cdr3_nt: TGTGCCAGCAGTTTAACAGCCGCAACTAATGAAAAACTGTTTTTT
j_call: TRBJ2-5; clone_size: -; v_call: TRBV15; d_call: TRBD1; cdr3_aa: CATRPGGAETQYF; cdr3_nt: TGTGCCACCAGACCAGGGGGCGCAGAGACCCAGTACTTC
j_call: TRBJ1-2; clone_size: -; v_call: TRBV27; d_call: -; cdr3_aa: CASTTLRSYGYTF; cdr3_nt: TGTGCCAGCACCACCCTCCGGAGCTATGGCTACACCTTC
j_call: TRBJ2-2; clone_size: -; v_call: TRBV21-1; d_call: -; cdr3_aa: CASSSGTSTSNTGELFF; cdr3_nt: TGTGCCAGCAGCAGCGGGACATCCACATCGAACACCGGGGAGCTGTTTTTT
j_call: TRBJ2-7; clone_size: -; v_call: TRBV30; d_call: TRBD2; cdr3_aa: CAWSTSGRAWRSYEQYF; cdr3_nt: TGTGCCTGGTCAACTAGCGGGAGGGCGTGGAGGTCCTACGAGCAGTACTTC
j_call: TRBJ1-2; clone_size: -; v_call: TRBV27; d_call: -; cdr3_aa: CASSLGGAANYGYTF; cdr3_nt: TGTGCCAGCAGTTTAGGAGGCGCCGCTAACTATGGCTACACCTTC
j_call: TRBJ2-4; clone_size: once; v_call: TRBV7-8; d_call: TRBD2; cdr3_aa: CASSFVLAGGPVAKNIQYF; cdr3_nt: TGTGCCAGCAGCTTCGTCCTAGCGGGAGGGCCGGTGGCCAAAAACATTCAGTACTTC
j_call: TRBJ2-1; clone_size: -; v_call: TRBV12-2; d_call: -; cdr3_aa: CASRTRLTGTSGSDEQFF; cdr3_nt: TGTGCAAGTCGGACTCGATTAACCGGGACTAGCGGGTCGGATGAGCAGTTCTTC
j_call: TRBJ2-1; clone_size: -; v_call: TRBV6-1; d_call: TRBD1; cdr3_aa: CASSETDRVRNEQFF; cdr3_nt: TGTGCCAGCAGTGAAACGGACAGGGTAAGGAATGAGCAGTTCTTC
j_call: TRBJ2-7; clone_size: -; v_call: TRBV28; d_call: TRBD1; cdr3_aa: CASTSSTGSPYEQYF; cdr3_nt: TGTGCCAGCACCTCCTCGACAGGGTCCCCCTACGAGCAGTACTTC
j_call: TRBJ2-6; clone_size: once; v_call: TRBV15; d_call: -; cdr3_aa: CAAWTYGANVLTF; cdr3_nt: TGTGCCGCCTGGACTTACGGGGCCAACGTCCTGACTTTC
j_call: TRBJ2-7; clone_size: -; v_call: TRBV29-1; d_call: TRBD1; cdr3_aa: CSVAGGEHYEQYF; cdr3_nt: TGCAGCGTTGCAGGGGGCGAGCACTACGAGCAGTACTTC
j_call: TRBJ2-7; clone_size: -; v_call: TRBV4-1; d_call: TRBD2; cdr3_aa: CASSHAGLGTYEQYF; cdr3_nt: TGCGCCAGCAGCCATGCTGGACTAGGGACCTACGAGCAGTACTTC
j_call: TRBJ2-2; clone_size: once; v_call: TRBV7-6; d_call: TRBD2; cdr3_aa: CASSLVTSGNTGELFF; cdr3_nt: TGTGCCAGCAGCTTAGTTACTAGCGGGAACACCGGGGAGCTGTTTTTT
j_call: TRBJ2-2; clone_size: -; v_call: TRBV2; d_call: -; cdr3_aa: CASSGRGLDTGELFF; cdr3_nt: TGTGCCAGCAGCGGGCGGGGACTCGACACCGGGGAGCTGTTTTTT
j_call: TRBJ2-1; clone_size: -; v_call: TRBV5-4; d_call: -; cdr3_aa: CATRAISDEQFF; cdr3_nt: TGTGCCACAAGGGCCATATCCGATGAGCAGTTCTTC
j_call: TRBJ2-7; clone_size: -; v_call: TRBV28; d_call: TRBD2; cdr3_aa: CASSLAPTSGSSYEQYF; cdr3_nt: TGTGCCAGCAGTTTAGCCCCCACTAGCGGGAGCTCCTACGAGCAGTACTTC
j_call: TRBJ2-1; clone_size: -; v_call: TRBV12-5; d_call: -; cdr3_aa: CASAGRQWDEQFF; cdr3_nt: TGTGCTAGTGCAGGGCGCCAGTGGGATGAGCAGTTCTTC
j_call: TRBJ2-5; clone_size: -; v_call: TRBV18; d_call: TRBD1; cdr3_aa: CASSPMWTGGLGETQYF; cdr3_nt: TGTGCCAGCTCACCAATGTGGACAGGGGGCTTAGGGGAGACCCAGTACTTC
j_call: TRBJ2-5; clone_size: -; v_call: TRBV6-6; d_call: TRBD2; cdr3_aa: CASSYSREGKETQYF; cdr3_nt: TGTGCCAGCAGTTACTCGCGGGAGGGTAAAGAGACCCAGTACTTC
j_call: TRBJ1-1; clone_size: -; v_call: TRBV19; d_call: -; cdr3_aa: CASSITPGSVANTEAFF; cdr3_nt: TGTGCCAGTAGTATAACCCCGGGGTCGGTGGCGAACACTGAAGCTTTCTTT
j_call: TRBJ2-5; clone_size: once; v_call: TRBV6-1; d_call: -; cdr3_aa: CASRWGRQETQYF; cdr3_nt: TGTGCCAGCCGATGGGGACGGCAAGAGACCCAGTACTTC
j_call: TRBJ2-7; clone_size: -; v_call: TRBV7-9; d_call: -; cdr3_aa: CASSLLEAYEQYF; cdr3_nt: TGTGCCAGCAGCTTATTGGAGGCCTACGAGCAGTACTTC
j_call: TRBJ2-3; clone_size: once; v_call: TRBV29-1; d_call: -; cdr3_aa: CSVEDYYSTDTQYF; cdr3_nt: TGCAGCGTTGAAGATTACTATAGCACAGATACGCAGTATTTT
j_call: TRBJ2-5; clone_size: -; v_call: TRBV18; d_call: -; cdr3_aa: CASSPDQGPKTQYF; cdr3_nt: TGTGCCAGCTCACCAGACCAGGGTCCCAAGACCCAGTACTTC
j_call: TRBJ2-2; clone_size: -; v_call: TRBV19; d_call: TRBD2; cdr3_aa: CASSILAGVGLNTGELFF; cdr3_nt: TGTGCCAGTAGTATCCTAGCGGGAGTGGGTCTCAACACCGGGGAGCTGTTTTTT
j_call: TRBJ2-2; clone_size: -; v_call: TRBV7-9; d_call: -; cdr3_aa: CASSPPRLGPEVGSGELFF; cdr3_nt: TGTGCCAGCAGCCCCCCTCGGCTCGGGCCCGAAGTAGGCTCCGGGGAGCTGTTTTTT
j_call: TRBJ1-1; clone_size: -; v_call: TRBV27; d_call: -; cdr3_aa: CASTAGGTEAFF; cdr3_nt: TGTGCCAGCACCGCGGGTGGGACTGAAGCTTTCTTT
j_call: TRBJ1-1; clone_size: -; v_call: TRBV27; d_call: TRBD1; cdr3_aa: CASSYTGGYTEAFF; cdr3_nt: TGTGCCAGCAGTTACACAGGGGGCTATACTGAAGCTTTCTTT
j_call: TRBJ2-2; clone_size: -; v_call: TRBV7-6; d_call: -; cdr3_aa: CASSPLGGPNTGELFF; cdr3_nt: TGTGCCAGCAGCCCCCTAGGCGGACCGAACACCGGGGAGCTGTTTTTT
j_call: TRBJ2-1; clone_size: -; v_call: TRBV6-4; d_call: -; cdr3_aa: CASSDVYLPIQSEQFF; cdr3_nt: TGTGCCAGCAGTGACGTGTACCTACCCATACAAAGTGAGCAGTTCTTC
j_call: TRBJ1-4; clone_size: -; v_call: TRBV4-3; d_call: -; cdr3_aa: CASSQEEVGNRVNEKLFF; cdr3_nt: TGCGCCAGCAGCCAAGAAGAAGTGGGCAACAGGGTGAACGAAAAACTGTTTTTT
j_call: TRBJ2-3; clone_size: -; v_call: TRBV7-3; d_call: -; cdr3_aa: CASSPSRDGTDTQYF; cdr3_nt: TGTGCCAGCAGCCCGTCGCGGGACGGCACAGATACGCAGTATTTT
j_call: TRBJ1-1; clone_size: few; v_call: TRBV11-2; d_call: TRBD1; cdr3_aa: CASRDRSTEAFF; cdr3_nt: TGTGCCAGCCGGGACAGGAGCACTGAAGCTTTCTTT
j_call: TRBJ1-2; clone_size: -; v_call: TRBV6-5; d_call: TRBD1; cdr3_aa: CASSYSDRAFYGYTF; cdr3_nt: TGTGCCAGCAGTTACTCGGACAGGGCCTTCTATGGCTACACCTTC